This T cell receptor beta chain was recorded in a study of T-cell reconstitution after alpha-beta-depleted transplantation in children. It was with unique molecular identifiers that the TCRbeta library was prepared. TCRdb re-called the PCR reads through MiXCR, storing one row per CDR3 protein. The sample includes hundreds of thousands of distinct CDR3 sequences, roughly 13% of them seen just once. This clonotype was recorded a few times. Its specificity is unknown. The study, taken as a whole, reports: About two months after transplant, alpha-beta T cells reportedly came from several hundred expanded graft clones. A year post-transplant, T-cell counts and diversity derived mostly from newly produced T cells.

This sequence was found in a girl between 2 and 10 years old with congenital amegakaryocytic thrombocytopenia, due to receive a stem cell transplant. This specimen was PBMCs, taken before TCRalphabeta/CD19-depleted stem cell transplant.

The CDR3: CASSLDSLEEYF. The DNA for the CDR3 is TGCGCCAGCAGCTTGGATTCCCTGGAGGAGTACTTC. The chain links TRBV5-1 to TRBJ2-7; TRBD2 is a possible D gene (5 bases). CDR1 and CDR2 (germline): SGHRS, YFSETQ. The germline V and J ends were trimmed by 0 bases and 11 bases, with 12 bases remaining between them. The CDR3 sequence is 12 residues long.